This T cell receptor beta chain was captured in a study of blood T cells in healthy people across ages. About this clonotype: The antigen is unknown.

Findings and caveats of the study: Per million T cells, TCR beta diversity dropped about linearly as age rose.

V lost 0 bases, J lost 8 bases, and 7 bases lay in between. The germline gives CDR1 DFQATT, CDR2 SNEGSKA (reference sequence). The CDR3 has 11 amino acids. Alongside a J-beta primer mix, a sample-barcoded 5' primer served in a second PCR lasting about 7 to 12 cycles. One entry per CDR3 protein results from TCRdb running MiXCR on the 5' RACE reads. Among 780,000 or so distinct CDR3 sequences, around three fifths were seen once, and the ten largest hold about a quarter. Sequencing used blood. This chain uses TRBV20-1 with TRBJ1-1; D unresolved. This receptor was taken from a man aged 35-49 years in good health. DNA for the CDR3: TGCAGTGCTAGAGATGCCCTGGAAGCTTTCTTT. Its translation is CSARDALEAFF.